One sample yielded the 9 T cell receptor beta chains listed below, sequenced in a study of identical twins. TCRdb redid the calling of the 5' RACE reads with MiXCR, one entry per CDR3 protein. The sample shows about 700,000 distinct CDR3 sequences, more than 6.5% of them seen only once. This same sample was also taken into another study, of yellow fever vaccine responses in identical twins.

Sequenced input: PBMCs. These receptors were obtained from a woman aged 18-30 years in good health.

This sequence joins TRBV4-3 and TRBJ2-1; D may be TRBD1 (6 bases). The germline V gene encodes CDR1 LGHNA and CDR2 YSLEER. This CDR3 contains 16 residues. The V and J ends lost 1 base and 2 bases respectively, with 12 bases between them. CDR3 DNA sequence: TGCGCCAGCAGCCAAGCGTTCAGGGGTGCCTACAATGAGCAGTTCTTC. Encoded protein: CASSQAFRGAYNEQFF.

The chain combines TRBV7-3 with TRBJ2-2; maybe TRBD1 (5 bases). The length of the CDR3 is 14 residues. The germline gives CDR1 SGHTA, CDR2 FQGTGA. V shed 1 base and J shed 5 bases, with 8 bases lying between them. CDR3 nucleotides: TGTGCCAGCAGCTTAATGGGGCCTACCGGGGAGCTGTTTTTT. Translation gives CASSLMGPTGELFF.

V gene TRBV13 combines with J gene TRBJ2-4; tentative D call: TRBD1 (6 bases). Trimming removed 5 bases at V and 0 bases at J, with 11 bases between. There are 15 residues in the CDR3. CDR1 PRHDT and CDR2 FYEKMQ come from the germline V gene (reference sequence). The CDR3 coding sequence is TGTGCCAGCAGCGGACAGACACTAGCCAAAAACATTCAGTACTTC. Its translation is CASSGQTLAKNIQYF.

This chain links TRBV25-1 with TRBJ2-7; D assignment may be TRBD1 or TRBD2 (7 bases each). The CDR3 spans 14 residues. V was pared by 7 bases and J by 5 bases, with 18 bases between. Germline V CDR1 and CDR2: MGHDK, SYGVNS. The CDR3 protein is CASIPKGGGNEQYF. The CDR3, as DNA: TGTGCCAGCATCCCTAAGGGAGGGGGCAACGAGCAGTACTTC.

This clonotype was counted ten times or more. An end of the junction does not agree with germline; a read error may underlie this. The chain recombines TRBV29-1 with TRBJ2-7; D could derive from TRBD1 or TRBD2 (6 bases each). Germline CDR1 and CDR2: SQVTM and ANQGSEA. This CDR3 region has 12 residues. In DNA, the CDR3 is TGCAGCGTTAACAGGGACTCCAACGAGCAGTACTTC. Its protein is CSVNRDSNEQYF.

This rearrangement joins TRBV4-3 to TRBJ2-2; maybe TRBD2 (6 bases). Deletions cut 1 base from V and 7 bases from J, with 13 bases between. Germline V gene lookup returns CDR1 LGHNA and CDR2 YSLEER. This CDR3 has 15 amino acids. CDR3 loop: CASSQGGLGGGELFF. The CDR3 nucleotides read TGCGCCAGCAGCCAAGGAGGGCTGGGGGGCGGGGAGCTGTTTTTT.

J is TRBJ2-2 and V is TRBV7-8, with D possibly being TRBD1 (5 bases). Germline V CDR1 and CDR2: SGHVS, FQNEAQ. The CDR3 covers 15 residues. V was pared by 3 bases and J by 1 base, with 9 bases between. In DNA, the CDR3 is TGTGCCAGCAGCTTTTGGCAGGGGAACACCGGGGAGCTGTTTTTT. Protein: CASSFWQGNTGELFF.

This chain links TRBV24-1 with TRBJ2-1; possibly TRBD2 for D (5 bases). Germline CDR1 is KGHDR and CDR2 is SFDVKD. Trimming took off 0 bases at V and 0 bases at J, with 8 bases between the two ends. The CDR3 runs 16 residues. The CDR3 region has the DNA TGTGCCACCAGTGATTTGAGCGGACCCTCCTACAATGAGCAGTTCTTC. Translating gives CATSDLSGPSYNEQFF.

This clonotype was counted between two and nine times. The V and J genes are TRBV3-1 and TRBJ2-1; 10 nucleotides align to TRBD2. V was pared by 0 bases and J by 8 bases, with 7 bases of the junction left unmatched. The length of the CDR3 is 16 residues. Germline-derived CDR1 and CDR2 are LGHDT and YNNKEL (reference sequence). The CDR3 reads CASSQDIPSGSYEQFF. CDR3 sequence (DNA): TGTGCCAGCAGCCAAGATATCCCTAGCGGGAGTTATGAGCAGTTCTTC.